This T cell receptor (beta chain) was retrieved from a study of cytomegalovirus exposure and HLA in healthy donors. Participants comprised healthy donors of bone marrow. The PCR made use of 60 Vbeta and 13 Jbeta primers. Profiled with immunoSEQ multiplex PCR; TCRdb holds only in-frame clones, not every one. The repertoire holds 180,000 or so clones, around 76% seen once, with 1.5% in the top ten. CDR3 length equals 21 residues. V shed 2 bases and J 0 bases; nucleotides not matched to a gene: 19. Germline CDR1 reads LGHNA; CDR2 reads YNFKEQ. Sequencing input: PBMCs. This clonotype was sampled from a man in his forties in good health and CMV-seronegative. The chain joins TRBV4-2 to TRBJ2-1, with TRBD2 matching 7 bases. CDR3 loop: CASSQKIPSGSGVFSYNEQFF. The CDR3 nucleotides are TGTGCCAGCAGCCAAAAGATTCCCTCGGGAAGCGGGGTATTCTCCTACAATGAGCAGTTCTTC.